The 14 T cell receptor beta chains in this list originate from one sample, sequenced in a study of cytomegalovirus exposure and HLA in healthy donors. Only in-frame clones appear in the TCRdb table, and some are missing; sequencing was by immunoSEQ multiplex PCR. The sample holds about 330,000 clones; about nine tenths are singletons and the top ten take 0.84%. Source material: PBMCs. The receptors stem from a woman aged 18-30 years in good health and CMV-seronegative.

The rearrangement uses TRBV7-3 and TRBJ2-7, with a possible D match to TRBD2 (5 bases). Germline CDR1 reads SGHTA; CDR2 reads FQGTGA. This CDR3 has 13 residues. The V and J ends lost 6 bases and 0 bases respectively, with 9 bases between them. The CDR3 DNA sequence: TGTGCCAGCAGTACCGGGGACTCCTACGAGCAGTACTTC. As protein: CASSTGDSYEQYF.

This sequence joins TRBV6-5 and TRBJ2-5, with 11 bases matching TRBD1. V gave up 2 bases and J gave up 7 bases; unmatched junction bases: 6. The CDR3 loop spans 15 amino acids. Per germline, CDR1 MNHEY and CDR2 SVGAGI. The CDR3 DNA follows: TGTGCCAGCAGTTACACGGGGACAGGGGGGGGGACCCAGTACTTC. Its translation: CASSYTGTGGGTQYF.

The chain recombines TRBV4-3 with TRBJ2-2, with 7 bases lining up with TRBD2. V lost 3 bases and J lost 6; bases outside the gene matches: 10. CDR1 and CDR2 from the germline V gene are LGHNA and YSLEER. This CDR3 contains 16 residues. The CDR3 nucleotides are TGCGCCAGCAGCCAGCAGAGCGGGATAGGCGCCGGGGAGCTGTTTTTT. Its translation is CASSQQSGIGAGELFF.

The rearrangement links TRBV9 to TRBJ2-1; 8 bases align to TRBD2. The length of the CDR3 is 17 residues. V dropped 3 bases and J dropped 5; count of bases not matched to a gene: 13. Germline CDR1 and CDR2: SGDLS and YYNGEE. The CDR3 sequence: CASSGGLAGFTNNEQFF. For the CDR3, the DNA is TGTGCCAGCAGCGGGGGGCTAGCGGGTTTTACGAACAATGAGCAGTTCTTC.

This clone was counted a single time. This chain uses TRBV7-2 with TRBJ2-7, with a possible D match to TRBD1 (5 bases). The CDR3 extends over 16 amino acids. Germline lookup yields CDR1 SGHTA and CDR2 FQGNSA. Trimming stripped 1 base from V and 6 bases from J, with 19 bases between. CDR3 in amino acids: CASSLEAAGSHLEQYF. CDR3 in DNA: TGTGCCAGCAGCTTAGAAGCAGCAGGGTCGCATCTCGAGCAGTACTTC. Full variable domain (outside the CDR3, taken from reference TRBV7-2 and TRBJ2-7): GAGVSQSPSNKVTEKGKDVELRCDPISGHTALYWYRQSLGQGLEFLIYFQGNSAPDKSGLPSDRFSAERTGGSVSTLTIQRTQQEDSAVYLCASSLEAAGSHLEQYFGPGTRLTVT.

The rearrangement links TRBV6-1 to TRBJ1-2, with D unresolved. This CDR3 region has 14 residues. Trimming cost V 2 bases and J 4 bases, with 11 bases left between them. Germline V gene data show CDR1 as MNHNS and CDR2 as SASEGT. The CDR3 reads CASSELRLSYGYTF. The CDR3 bases are TGTGCCAGCAGTGAATTGCGGCTATCCTATGGCTACACCTTC.

The chain carries TRBV2 and TRBJ1-4; weak D call: TRBD1 (6 bases). This CDR3 has 13 amino acids. CDR1 is SNHLY and CDR2 is FYNNEI in the germline V gene. The V and J ends lost 5 bases and 7 bases respectively, with 11 bases between them. CDR3 region: CASSSGVGEKLFF. For the CDR3, the DNA is TGTGCCAGCAGTTCAGGGGTGGGTGAAAAACTGTTTTTT.

The rearrangement uses TRBV2 and TRBJ2-2; tentatively, D is TRBD2 (5 bases). Looked up from germline, CDR1 is SNHLY and CDR2 is FYNNEI. V lost 4 bases and J 4 bases, leaving 16 bases between the germline ends. The CDR3 is 16 residues long. The CDR3 spells CASSGGGFAGTGELFF. The CDR3 region has the DNA TGTGCCAGCAGTGGGGGTGGTTTTGCGGGCACCGGGGAGCTGTTTTTT.

The V and J genes are TRBV28 and TRBJ1-1; 10 bases line up with TRBD1. The CDR3 contains 15 residues. The germline CDR1 and CDR2 sequences are MDHEN and SYDVKM. Trimming at V came to 6 bases and at J to 1 base, leaving 5 bases not matched to a gene. The DNA of the CDR3 is TGTGCCAGCAGACCGACAGGGGGCCAGAACACTGAAGCTTTCTTT. Translating it yields CASRPTGGQNTEAFF.

The chain combines TRBV10-3 with TRBJ2-3; the match to TRBD2 covers 10 bases. This CDR3 has 16 amino acids. CDR1 ENHRY and CDR2 SYGVKD come from the germline V gene. V gave up 3 bases and J gave up 4 bases; unmatched junction bases: 7. CDR3 in amino acids: CAISDFASGRADTQYF. CDR3 DNA: TGTGCCATCAGTGATTTTGCTAGCGGGAGAGCAGATACGCAGTATTTT.

This clone was counted once. This sequence joins TRBV5-1 and TRBJ2-2; D unclear. V lost 3 bases and J 3 bases, leaving 12 bases between the germline ends. The CDR3 loop spans 15 amino acids. Germline CDR1 reads SGHRS; CDR2 reads YFSETQ. This CDR3 reads CASSWNPTDTGELFF. The CDR3 nucleotides are TGCGCCAGCAGCTGGAACCCTACAGACACCGGGGAGCTGTTTTTT.

This rearrangement joins TRBV7-9 to TRBJ2-1; D might be TRBD2 (6 bases). This CDR3 is built from 15 residues. The V and J ends lost 2 bases and 6 bases respectively, with 14 bases between them. CDR1 and CDR2 from the germline V gene are SEHNR and FQNEAQ (reference sequence). The CDR3 sequence is CASSLTAAGSNEQFF. CDR3 coding DNA: TGTGCCAGCAGCTTAACGGCAGCGGGTTCCAATGAGCAGTTCTTC.

The genes are TRBV28 and TRBJ1-2; D call uncertain. Germline CDR1 MDHEN, CDR2 SYDVKM. Trimming pared 3 bases from V and 6 bases from J, leaving 5 bases between. This CDR3 comprises 11 residues. CDR3 DNA: TGTGCCAGCAGTTTGTCTGATGGCTACACCTTC. The encoded protein is CASSLSDGYTF.

This chain joins TRBV5-1 and TRBJ2-7; D is uncertain. The CDR3 consists of 12 residues. Deletions cut 0 bases from V and 2 bases from J, with 3 bases between. The germline V gene has CDR1 SGHRS and CDR2 YFSETQ. CDR3 region: CASSLDTYEQYF. In DNA, the CDR3 is TGCGCCAGCAGCTTGGACACCTACGAGCAGTACTTC.